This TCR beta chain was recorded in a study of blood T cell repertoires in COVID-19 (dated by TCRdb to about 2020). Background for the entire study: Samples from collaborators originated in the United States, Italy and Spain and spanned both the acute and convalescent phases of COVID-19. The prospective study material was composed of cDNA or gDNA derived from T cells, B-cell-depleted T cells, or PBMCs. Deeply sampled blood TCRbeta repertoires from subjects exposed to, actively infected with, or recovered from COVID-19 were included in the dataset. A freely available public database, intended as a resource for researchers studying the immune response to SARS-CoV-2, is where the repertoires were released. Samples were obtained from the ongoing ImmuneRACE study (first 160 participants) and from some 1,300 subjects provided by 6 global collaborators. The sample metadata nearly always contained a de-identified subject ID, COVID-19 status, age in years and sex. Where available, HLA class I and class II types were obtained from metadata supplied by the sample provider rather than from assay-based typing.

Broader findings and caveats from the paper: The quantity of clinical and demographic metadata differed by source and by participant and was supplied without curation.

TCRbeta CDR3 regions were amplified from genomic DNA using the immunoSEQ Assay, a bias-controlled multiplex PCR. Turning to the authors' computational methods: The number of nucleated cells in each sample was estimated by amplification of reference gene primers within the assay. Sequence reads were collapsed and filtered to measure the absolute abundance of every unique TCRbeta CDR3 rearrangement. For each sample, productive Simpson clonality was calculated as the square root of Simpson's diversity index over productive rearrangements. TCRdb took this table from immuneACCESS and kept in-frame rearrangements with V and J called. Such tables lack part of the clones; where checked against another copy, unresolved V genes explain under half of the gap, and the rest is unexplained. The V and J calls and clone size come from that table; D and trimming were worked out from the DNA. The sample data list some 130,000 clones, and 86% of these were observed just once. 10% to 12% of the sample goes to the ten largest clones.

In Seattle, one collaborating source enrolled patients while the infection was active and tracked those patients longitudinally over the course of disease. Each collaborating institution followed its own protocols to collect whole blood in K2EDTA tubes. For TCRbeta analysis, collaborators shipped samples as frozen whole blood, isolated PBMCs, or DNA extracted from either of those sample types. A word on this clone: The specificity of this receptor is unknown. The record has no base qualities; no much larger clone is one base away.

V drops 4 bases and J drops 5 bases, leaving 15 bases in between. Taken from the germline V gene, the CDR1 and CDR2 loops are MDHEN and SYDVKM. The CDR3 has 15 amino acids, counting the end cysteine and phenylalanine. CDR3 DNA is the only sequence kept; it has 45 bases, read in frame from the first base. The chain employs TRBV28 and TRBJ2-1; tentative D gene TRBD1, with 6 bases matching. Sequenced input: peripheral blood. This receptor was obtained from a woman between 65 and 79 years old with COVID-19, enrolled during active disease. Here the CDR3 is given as CASSWVRDTHNEQFF. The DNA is TGTGCCAGCAGTTGGGTCCGGGACACTCACAATGAGCAGTTCTTC.